This passage covers 10 T cell receptor beta chains from one sample sequenced in a study of cytomegalovirus exposure and HLA in healthy donors. The data were produced by immunoSEQ multiplex PCR, yet TCRdb's version contains in-frame clones alone and is incomplete. The table lists about 110,000 clones, around 90% of them singletons, with about 2% in the top ten. The sequencing input was PBMCs. These receptors were taken from a woman younger than 30 in good health and CMV-seropositive.

This clone was observed at least ten times. V gene TRBV19 combines with J gene TRBJ1-2; D is undetermined. This CDR3 has 14 amino acids. Germline V gene data show CDR1 as LNHDA and CDR2 as SQIVND (reference sequence). Trimming shortened V by 4 bases and J by 2 bases, and 11 bases separated the two germline ends. In DNA, the CDR3 is TGTGCCAGTAGTAGAAGAGGCGAAAACTATGGCTACACCTTC. It is translated as CASSRRGENYGYTF.

This chain joins TRBV11-2 and TRBJ2-5, with D maybe TRBD2 (5 bases). CDR3 length: 14 residues. V shed 5 bases and J shed 4 bases, with 14 bases lying between them. Per the germline V gene, CDR1 is SGHAT and CDR2 is FQNNGV. CDR3 residues: CASSQRRGSETQYF. DNA for the CDR3: TGTGCCAGCAGCCAACGCCGGGGATCAGAGACCCAGTACTTC.

The rearrangement links TRBV7-6 to TRBJ2-3; 7 nucleotides match TRBD1. This CDR3 region has 16 residues. V dropped 4 bases and J dropped 2; count of bases not matched to a gene: 9. Germline loops: CDR1 SGHVS, CDR2 FNYEAQ. The CDR3 nucleotides are TGTGCCAGCAGCTCAGGACAGGCTTTGTCCACAGATACGCAGTATTTT. This gives the protein CASSSGQALSTDTQYF.

The V and J genes are TRBV2 and TRBJ2-5; 8 bases map to TRBD1. This CDR3 comprises 16 residues. Germline lookup yields CDR1 SNHLY and CDR2 FYNNEI. V was clipped by 4 bases and J by 4 bases; unmatched bases: 11. In nucleotides, the CDR3 is TGTGCCAGCAGTGGTCCGAGGACAGGGCCGCCAGAGACCCAGTACTTC. The encoded protein is CASSGPRTGPPETQYF.

V is TRBV7-2 and J is TRBJ1-4, with D perhaps TRBD1 (5 bases). Trimming pared 0 bases from V and 7 bases from J, leaving 12 bases between. Per germline, CDR1 SGHTA and CDR2 FQGNSA. The CDR3 spans 15 residues. CDR3 residues: CASSLAPGLIEKLFF. In DNA, the CDR3 is TGTGCCAGCAGCTTAGCGCCAGGGCTGATTGAAAAACTGTTTTTT. Variable domain in full (rest from reference TRBV7-2 and TRBJ1-4): GAGVSQSPSNKVTEKGKDVELRCDPISGHTALYWYRQSLGQGLEFLIYFQGNSAPDKSGLPSDRFSAERTGGSVSTLTIQRTQQEDSAVYLCASSLAPGLIEKLFFGSGTQLSVL.

The chain joins TRBV10-2 to TRBJ1-5; D is perhaps TRBD1 (6 bases). The CDR3 spans 14 residues. In germline, CDR1 is WSHSY, CDR2 SAAADI. The ends were cut back, 6 bases at V and 4 bases at J, with 13 bases in the middle. The CDR3 protein is CASRRGGTNQPQHF. CDR3 coding DNA: TGCGCCAGCAGAAGGGGGGGTACTAATCAGCCCCAGCATTTT.

The chain joins TRBV4-1 to TRBJ1-1, with 7 bases aligning to TRBD1. The CDR3 covers 16 residues. The germline V gene encodes CDR1 MGHRA and CDR2 YSYEKL. The J segment lost 7 bases and the V segment lost 4 bases, leaving 15 bases of the junction unmatched. The CDR3 region is CASSRHIGQDRNEAFF. In nucleotides, the CDR3 is TGCGCCAGCAGCCGACATATAGGACAGGACCGAAATGAAGCTTTCTTT.

The chain carries TRBV6-6 and TRBJ1-3; TRBD1 matches at 8 bases. CDR1 and CDR2 (germline): MNHNY, SVGAGI (reference sequence). There are 15 residues in the CDR3. V shed 7 bases, J shed 2 bases, and the junction held 7 bases outside the gene matches. CDR3 region: CASTGTGLPGNTIYF. CDR3 nucleotides: TGTGCCAGCACCGGGACAGGTCTCCCTGGAAACACCATATATTTT.

The genes are TRBV19 and TRBJ2-2, with TRBD2 identical over 7 bases. Trimming at V came to 7 bases and at J to 1 base, leaving 9 bases not matched to a gene. The germline gives CDR1 LNHDA, CDR2 SQIVND (reference sequence). The CDR3 runs to 16 residues. CDR3 amino acids: CASNHWGGGNTGELFF. CDR3 in DNA: TGTGCCAGTAATCATTGGGGCGGGGGGAACACCGGGGAGCTGTTTTTT.

V and J are TRBV28 and TRBJ2-7; 8 bases fit TRBD2. Losses at the gene ends were 2 bases for V and 7 bases for J; bases not matched to a gene: 13. Per germline, CDR1 MDHEN and CDR2 SYDVKM. This CDR3 is 16 amino acids long. The CDR3 DNA reads TGTGCCAGCAGTTTAATGGGCGGGCGGGGGGCCCGGGAGCAGTACTTC. Its protein product is CASSLMGGRGAREQYF.